This T cell receptor beta chain was profiled in a study of control samples from healthy donors and cancer patients. Some clones are missing from TCRdb's copy, which holds only in-frame ones; the method was immunoSEQ multiplex PCR. Of roughly 120,000 clones detected, 90% appear once; the ten largest clones hold roughly 4%. From germline, CDR1 is MNHNY and CDR2 SVGAGI (reference sequence). The CDR3 consists of 11 residues. V was pared by 6 bases and J by 7 bases, with 9 bases between. This TCR came from a human donor in good health. The donor label of this sample is uncertain. The chain couples TRBV6-6 to TRBJ1-1; D remains unclear. The sequenced sample consisted of blood. The CDR3 is CASSWAGEAFF. For the CDR3, the DNA is TGTGCCAGCAGCTGGGCAGGTGAAGCTTTCTTT.